Listed below are T cell receptor beta chains from one sample, sequenced in a study of T-cell reconstitution after alpha-beta-depleted transplantation in children. MiXCR was run by TCRdb on the PCR reads, yielding one entry per CDR3 protein. The repertoire holds hundreds of thousands of distinct CDR3 sequences, with roughly 11% as singletons. Sample: PBMCs, taken before TCRalphabeta/CD19-depleted stem cell transplant. These receptors came from a child less than two years old with acute myeloid leukemia, due to receive a stem cell transplant. Both conserved end residues are part of each CDR3. A D gene is named only where the DNA matches it firmly. Where a row states a size, it is once, few, many or the class of an expanded clone; other rows omit it.

J gene,clone size,V gene,D gene,CDR3 protein,CDR3 DNA
TRBJ2-2,-,TRBV5-4,-,CASSSSLVGELFF,TGTGCCAGCAGCTCCTCTCTGGTAGGGGAGCTGTTTTTT
TRBJ2-5,many,TRBV10-3,-,CAISGLGNGMAQYF,TGTGCCATCAGCGGACTCGGGAACGGAATGGCCCAGTACTTC
TRBJ1-4,many,TRBV5-1,-,CATRRSDTTPMEGLFF,TGCGCCACCCGTCGTTCCGACACCACCCCAATGGAGGGACTGTTTTTT
TRBJ2-5,many,TRBV12-3/TRBV12-4,TRBD2,CASSLGVAGIQETQYF,TGTGCCAGCAGTTTAGGGGTAGCGGGGATCCAAGAGACCCAGTACTTC
TRBJ2-5,many,TRBV6-5,-,CASRSALTQYF,TGTGCCAGCAGGTCTGCGTTGACCCAGTACTTC
TRBJ2-7,many,TRBV20-1,-,CSASPDLSYEQYF,TGCAGTGCTAGTCCGGACTTATCCTACGAGCAGTACTTC
TRBJ2-2,many,TRBV29-1,-,CSVGVGAGELFF,TGCAGCGTTGGAGTAGGGGCCGGGGAGCTGTTTTTT
TRBJ1-2,few,TRBV11-2,-,CASSRGNPGYTF,TGTGCCAGCAGCCGCGGTAACCCGGGCTACACCTTC
TRBJ1-5,many,TRBV19,TRBD1,CASSFDRGNQPQHF,TGTGCCAGTAGTTTTGACAGGGGCAATCAGCCCCAGCATTTT
TRBJ1-6,many,TRBV5-1,-,CASSLGGVRNSPLHF,TGCGCCAGTTCCCTGGGCGGGGTCAGAAATTCACCCCTCCACTTT
TRBJ1-3,many,TRBV28,-,CASISRLLGSIYF,TGTGCCAGCATCTCCAGGCTTCTGGGGTCCATATATTTT